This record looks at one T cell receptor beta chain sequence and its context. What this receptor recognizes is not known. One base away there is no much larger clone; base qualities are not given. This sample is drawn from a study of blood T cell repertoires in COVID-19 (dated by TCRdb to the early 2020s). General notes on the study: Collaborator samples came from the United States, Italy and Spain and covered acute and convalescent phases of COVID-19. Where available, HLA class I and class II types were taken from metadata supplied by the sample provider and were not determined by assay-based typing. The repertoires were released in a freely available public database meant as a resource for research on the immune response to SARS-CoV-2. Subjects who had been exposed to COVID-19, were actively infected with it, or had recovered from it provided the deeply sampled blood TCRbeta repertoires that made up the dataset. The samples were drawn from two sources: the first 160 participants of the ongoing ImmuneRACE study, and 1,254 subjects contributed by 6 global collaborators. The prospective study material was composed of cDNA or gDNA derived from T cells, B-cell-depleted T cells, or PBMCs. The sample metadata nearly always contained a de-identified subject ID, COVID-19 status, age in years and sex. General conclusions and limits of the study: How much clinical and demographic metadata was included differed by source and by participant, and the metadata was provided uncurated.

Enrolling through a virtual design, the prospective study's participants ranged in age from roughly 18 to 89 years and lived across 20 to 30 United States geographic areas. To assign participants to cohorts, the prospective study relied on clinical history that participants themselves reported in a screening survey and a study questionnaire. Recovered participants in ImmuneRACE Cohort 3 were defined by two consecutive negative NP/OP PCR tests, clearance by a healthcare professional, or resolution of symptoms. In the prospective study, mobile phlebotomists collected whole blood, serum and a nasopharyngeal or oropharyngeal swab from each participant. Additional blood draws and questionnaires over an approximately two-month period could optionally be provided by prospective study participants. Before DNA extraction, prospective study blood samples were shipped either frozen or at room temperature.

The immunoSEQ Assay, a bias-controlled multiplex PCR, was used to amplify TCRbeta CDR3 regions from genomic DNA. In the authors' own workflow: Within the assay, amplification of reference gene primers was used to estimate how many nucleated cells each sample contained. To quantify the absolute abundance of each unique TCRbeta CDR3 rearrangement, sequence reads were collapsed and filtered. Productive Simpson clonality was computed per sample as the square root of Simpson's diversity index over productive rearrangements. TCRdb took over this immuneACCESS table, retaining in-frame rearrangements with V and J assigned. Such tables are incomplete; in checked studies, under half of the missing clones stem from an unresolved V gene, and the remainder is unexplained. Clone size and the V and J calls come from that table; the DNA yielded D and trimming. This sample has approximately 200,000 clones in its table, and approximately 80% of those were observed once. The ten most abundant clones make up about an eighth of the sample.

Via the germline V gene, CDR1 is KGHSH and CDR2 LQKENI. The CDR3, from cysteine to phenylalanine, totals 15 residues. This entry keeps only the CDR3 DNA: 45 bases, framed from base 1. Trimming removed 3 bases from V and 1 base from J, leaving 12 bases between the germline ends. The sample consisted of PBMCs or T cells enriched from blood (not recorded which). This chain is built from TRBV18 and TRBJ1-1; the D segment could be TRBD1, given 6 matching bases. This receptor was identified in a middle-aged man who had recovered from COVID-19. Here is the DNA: TGTGCCAGCTCACCGACAGGAGGTGGGAACACTGAAGCTTTCTTT. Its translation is CASSPTGGGNTEAFF.